This T cell receptor (beta chain) was sequenced for a study of blood T cell repertoires in COVID-19. About the study: The United States, Italy and Spain supplied acute and convalescent COVID-19 samples. PBMCs, B-cell-depleted T cells, or T cells were the source of the cDNA or gDNA that made up the material.

Sequenced by immunoSEQ multiplex PCR; TCRdb stores in-frame clones only, minus some. The table shows approximately 210,000 clones, with about 86% occurring only once. Deletions cut 5 bases from V and 4 bases from J, with 17 bases between. The germline V gene encodes CDR1 SEHNR and CDR2 FQNEAQ (reference sequence). The CDR3 loop spans 15 amino acids. The clonotype originates from a woman aged 70 to 79 with acute or convalescent COVID-19. The sequencing input was peripheral blood. The chain combines TRBV7-9 with TRBJ1-2; weak D call: TRBD1 (6 bases). The CDR3 sequence: CASSREQGFAYGYTF. The CDR3 DNA follows: TGTGCCAGCAGCCGCGAGCAGGGGTTCGCCTATGGCTACACCTTC.